What follows are 22 T cell receptor beta chains derived from one specimen sequenced in a study of shared clonotypes between healthy human individuals. Clones were sequenced by immunoSEQ multiplex PCR, and TCRdb holds only the in-frame ones, with some missing. The sample yields 2 million to 3 million clones, around nine tenths seen once. The sample taken for sequencing was naive CD4+ T cells sorted from blood. Specified subset: CD45RA+ positively selected. The origin of the receptors is a man younger than 30 in good health.

This clone was seen just once. The chain recombines TRBV19 with TRBJ1-4, with a tentative D call TRBD1 (6 bases). Germline CDR1 reads LNHDA; CDR2 reads SQIVND (reference sequence). V lost 7 bases and J lost 0, with 9 bases in between. The CDR3 consists of 14 residues. CDR3 nucleotide sequence: TGTGCCAGTAATTCAGGGGCAACTAATGAAAAACTGTTTTTT. Residues: CASNSGATNEKLFF. The whole variable domain, filled in from reference TRBV19 and TRBJ1-4, reads DGGITQSPKYLFRKEGQNVTLSCEQNLNHDAMYWYRQDPGQGLRLIYYSQIVNDFQKGDIAEGYSVSREKKESFPLTVTSAQKNPTAFYLCASNSGATNEKLFFGSGTQLSVL.

V usage is TRBV5-6 and J usage is TRBJ1-5, with a tentative D call TRBD1 (5 bases). Germline CDR1 reads SGHDT; CDR2 reads YYEEEE. V was clipped by 0 bases and J by 6 bases, with 13 bases between them. CDR3 length: 15 residues. CDR3 sequence (DNA): TGTGCCAGCAGCTTGGCGGGGGGAGAAAGTCAGCCCCAGCATTTT. Its protein is CASSLAGGESQPQHF.

This chain uses TRBV19 with TRBJ1-1; 12 bases line up with TRBD1. Germline V gene sequence: CDR1 LNHDA, CDR2 SQIVND (reference sequence). V lost 1 base and J lost 2; bases outside the gene matches: 5. The CDR3 extends over 17 amino acids. The CDR3 protein is CASSIGDRGLINTEAFF. The CDR3 DNA sequence: TGTGCCAGTAGTATAGGGGACAGGGGGCTGATTAACACTGAAGCTTTCTTT.

This clone has only one observation. The gene calls are TRBV7-2 and TRBJ2-2; 7 nucleotides align to TRBD1. The CDR3 runs to 16 residues. The germline CDR1 and CDR2 sequences are SGHTA and FQGNSA. J was trimmed by 4 bases and V by 4 bases; bases with no gene match: 9. The CDR3 region has the DNA TGTGCCAGCAGCTCGAGACAGGGTCTTTTCACCGGGGAGCTGTTTTTT. The encoded protein is CASSSRQGLFTGELFF.

This clone was found once. This sequence joins TRBV5-6 and TRBJ1-1; D is possibly TRBD1 (5 bases). CDR3 size: 15 residues. With 0 bases removed from V and 7 bases from J, the gap between germline ends came to 16 bases. Per the germline V gene, CDR1 is SGHDT and CDR2 is YYEEEE. CDR3: CASSLVDRGGFEAFF. CDR3 coding DNA: TGTGCCAGCAGCTTGGTCGACCGGGGGGGATTTGAAGCTTTCTTT.

This chain connects TRBV18 to TRBJ1-1; D may be TRBD1 (5 bases). Per germline, CDR1 KGHSH and CDR2 LQKENI. The CDR3 totals 14 residues. Trimming took off 2 bases at V and 4 bases at J, with 11 bases between the two ends. The CDR3 DNA sequence: TGTGCCAGCTCACCAGAAATGGGGGGCACTGAAGCTTTCTTT. Residues: CASSPEMGGTEAFF.

The chain links TRBV6-5 to TRBJ1-4, with 10 bases aligning to TRBD1. Trimming at V came to 6 bases and at J to 8 bases, leaving 9 bases not matched to a gene. Germline lookup yields CDR1 MNHEY and CDR2 SVGAGI. The CDR3 consists of 15 residues. As DNA, the CDR3 is TGTGCCAGCAGAGGGTCCGGGACAGGGGAGGAAAAACTGTTTTTT. This translates into CASRGSGTGEEKLFF.

The chain combines TRBV4-3 with TRBJ2-7; D ambiguous. This CDR3 region has 15 residues. Germline V gene lookup returns CDR1 LGHNA and CDR2 YSLEER. Trimming took off 1 base at V and 0 bases at J, with 10 bases between the two ends. The CDR3 DNA reads as TGCGCCAGCAGCCAAGTTTTGTCAGCCTCCTACGAGCAGTACTTC. Translation: CASSQVLSASYEQYF.

This clone was seen once. The same CDR3 can be traced to other DNA sequences in this sample. The V gene is TRBV18, the J gene TRBJ2-3, with 11 bases that match TRBD2. The CDR3 sequence is 16 residues long. Germline lookup yields CDR1 KGHSH and CDR2 LQKENI. V lost 3 bases to trimming and J lost 1 base; unmatched junction nucleotides: 3. The CDR3 protein is CASSPPGLAGTDTQYF. The CDR3 coding sequence is TGTGCCAGCTCACCTCCGGGACTAGCGGGCACAGATACGCAGTATTTT.

The CDR3 DNA sequence: TGTGCCAGCTCACCACGGCAGGGTTACCCCTCCGAGCAGTACTTC. Residues: CASSPRQGYPSEQYF. The chain uses TRBV18 and TRBJ2-7; perhaps TRBD1 as D (5 bases). The length of the CDR3 is 15 residues. CDR1 and CDR2 from the germline V gene are KGHSH and LQKENI. Deletions cut 1 base from V and 6 bases from J, with 16 bases between.

The chain employs TRBV28 and TRBJ2-7; 12 nucleotides agree with TRBD1. The junction had 10 bases not matched to a gene; V was cut back by 5 bases and J by 5 bases. Per germline, CDR1 MDHEN and CDR2 SYDVKM. This CDR3 is 16 amino acids long. The CDR3, as DNA: TGTGCCAGCAGTCCTCACTCGGGACAGGGGGCCAACGAGCAGTACTTC. Residues: CASSPHSGQGANEQYF.

CDR3 sequence (DNA): TGTGCCAGCAGCTTTGCGGTCCAAGAGACCCAGTACTTC. Amino acid sequence: CASSFAVQETQYF. The chain has TRBV7-2 and TRBJ2-5; the D is unclear. Germline V gives CDR1 SGHTA, CDR2 FQGNSA. The V and J ends lost 3 bases and 1 base respectively, with 6 bases between them. The CDR3 consists of 13 residues.

The chain has TRBV5-1 and TRBJ1-1, with D unclear. Germline CDR1 and CDR2: SGHRS and YFSETQ. The CDR3 extends over 14 amino acids. V shed 0 bases and J shed 10 bases, with 16 bases lying between them. The CDR3 DNA follows: TGCGCCAGCAGCTTGGCCGGCACTTTACGAGGAGCTTTCTTT. Encoded protein: CASSLAGTLRGAFF.

The CDR3 coding sequence is TGTGCCAGCAGAACAAGTAACTATGGCGATAAAGGGCCAGAGACCCAGTACTTC. It translates to CASRTSNYGDKGPETQYF. The rearrangement uses TRBV11-2 and TRBJ2-5, with D hard to call. CDR3 length: 18 residues. CDR1 and CDR2 from the germline V gene are SGHAT and FQNNGV. V was pared by 6 bases and J by 4 bases, with 27 bases between.

The rearrangement joins TRBV6-1 to TRBJ1-5; possibly TRBD1 for D (5 bases). Germline assignment: CDR1 MNHNS and CDR2 SASEGT. The CDR3 spans 14 residues. The CDR3 sequence is CVRRGGNSNQPQHF. In DNA form, the CDR3 reads TGTGTCAGACGCGGGGGTAATAGCAATCAGCCCCAGCATTTT.

V is TRBV29-1 and J is TRBJ1-2, with 11 bases that match TRBD1. CDR3 size: 15 residues. The trim removed 4 bases at V and 2 bases at J, leaving 6 bases unmatched. Germline V gene data show CDR1 as SQVTM and CDR2 as ANQGSEA. CDR3 coding DNA: TGCAGCGTTGGGACAGGGGGCGGAAAAAACTATGGCTACACCTTC. It translates to CSVGTGGGKNYGYTF.

This clone was seen only a few times. The final CDR3 position lacks the conserved phenylalanine or tryptophan, pointing to a likely read error. No DNA is shown, since the ends of the CDR3 on it are uncertain; the CDR3 is the one TCRdb lists. The gene calls are TRBV10-2 and TRBJ2-6. The CDR3 comprises 10 residues, both ends counted. Germline CDR1 reads WSHSY; CDR2 reads SAAADI. CDR3 amino acids: CAIPRKTVAL.

The V call is TRBV29-1, the J call TRBJ2-7; D unclear. The CDR3 loop spans 12 amino acids. V lost 7 bases, J lost 2 bases, and 12 bases lay in between. Germline CDR1 and CDR2: SQVTM and ANQGSEA. The CDR3 DNA sequence: TGCAGCGCCTCCGGCCTTGCCTACGAGCAGTACTTC. Protein product: CSASGLAYEQYF.

About this clone itself: Mismatch with germline at one junction end may stem from a read error. V and J are TRBV9 and TRBJ1-6; TRBD1 agrees at 8 bases. This CDR3 region has 17 residues. Germline CDR1 reads SGDLS; CDR2 reads YYNGEE. CDR3 coding DNA: TGTGTCAGCAGCGCCCCCCGACAGGGGACCCATAATTCACCCCTCCACTTT. Protein product: CVSSAPRQGTHNSPLHF.

This clone occurred once. The J gene is TRBJ2-7, the V gene TRBV19; 13 bases agree with TRBD2. V shed 3 bases and J 3 bases; nucleotides not matched to a gene: 5. The CDR3 runs 16 residues. CDR1 LNHDA and CDR2 SQIVND come from the germline V gene (reference sequence). The CDR3 spells CASSIGTSGTYYEQYF. The DNA for the CDR3 is TGTGCCAGTAGTATCGGGACTAGCGGGACCTACTACGAGCAGTACTTC.

V gene TRBV5-4 combines with J gene TRBJ1-4; D not resolved. The CDR3 is 15 amino acids. Between the trimmed V and J ends, which lost 5 bases and 0 bases, there was a span of 11 bases. Looked up from germline, CDR1 is SGHNT and CDR2 is YYREEE (reference sequence). Written as DNA, the CDR3 is TGTGCCAGCAGTCCCGACGGTGCAACTAATGAAAAACTGTTTTTT. Protein sequence: CASSPDGATNEKLFF.

This chain uses TRBV15 with TRBJ2-7; perhaps TRBD2 as D (6 bases). Trimming cost V 1 base and J 1 base, with 14 bases left between them. The CDR3 runs to 16 residues. Germline CDR1 LNHNV, CDR2 YYDKDF (reference sequence). The CDR3 sequence: CATSRGGTVKSYEQYF. For the CDR3, the DNA is TGTGCCACCAGCAGAGGCGGGACGGTCAAGTCCTACGAGCAGTACTTC.